This TCR beta chain stems from a study of Graves' ophthalmopathy and Graves' hyperthyroidism. This clonotype was found many times. There are 15 residues in the CDR3. Germline lookup yields CDR1 DFQATT and CDR2 SNEGSKA (reference sequence). Trimming removed 4 bases at V and 10 bases at J, with 20 bases between. For repertoire sequencing, the TCR beta CDR3 regions were amplified from RNA transcripts. RT-PCR with HTBI primers came first, then second-round multiplex PCR. MiXCR, run by TCRdb on the multiplex PCR reads, gives a single entry per CDR3 protein. Of more than 1,000,000 distinct CDR3 sequences listed, about 35% are singletons.

The receptor comes from an adult man with Graves' hyperthyroidism. V and J are TRBV20-1 and TRBJ1-6, with D maybe TRBD1 (6 bases). Sequencing input: peripheral blood or thyroid tissue (not recorded which). CDR3 sequence: CSATFSGTPHSPLHF. CDR3 sequence (DNA): TGCAGTGCTACCTTTTCCGGGACACCACACTCACCCCTCCACTTT.